The present TCR beta chain was sequenced within a study of long-term antiretroviral therapy in people with HIV. Study-wide results and limits: Despite increasing after ART, diversity remained lower than that of transplant donor controls. The repertoire was dominated at all time points by clones expanded before ART.

The CDR3 totals 15 residues. Trimming pared 6 bases from V and 1 base from J, leaving 16 bases between. Germline assignment: CDR1 SNHLY and CDR2 FYNNEI. On this clone itself: Its antigen is as yet unknown.

Researchers ran immunoSEQ v3.0 at survey level. Only in-frame clones appear in the TCRdb table, and some are missing; sequencing was by immunoSEQ multiplex PCR. The sample holds about 21,000 clones; 79% are singletons and the top ten take roughly 10%. Source: unsorted PBMCs, taken 4.1 years after starting antiretroviral therapy. The rearrangement links TRBV2 to TRBJ2-7, with D perhaps TRBD2 (6 bases). This receptor was obtained from a woman aged 40 to 50 with HIV. The CDR3 spells CASSPRGGRSYEQYF. The CDR3 nucleotides are TGTGCCAGCAGCCCGCGGGGCGGGCGTTCCTACGAGCAGTACTTC. Full variable domain (rest looked up from reference TRBV2 and TRBJ2-7): EPEVTQTPSHQVTQMGQEVILRCVPISNHLYFYWYRQILGQKVEFLVSFYNNEISEKSEIFDDQFSVERPDGSNFTLKIRSTKLEDSAMYFCASSPRGGRSYEQYFGPGTRLTVT.